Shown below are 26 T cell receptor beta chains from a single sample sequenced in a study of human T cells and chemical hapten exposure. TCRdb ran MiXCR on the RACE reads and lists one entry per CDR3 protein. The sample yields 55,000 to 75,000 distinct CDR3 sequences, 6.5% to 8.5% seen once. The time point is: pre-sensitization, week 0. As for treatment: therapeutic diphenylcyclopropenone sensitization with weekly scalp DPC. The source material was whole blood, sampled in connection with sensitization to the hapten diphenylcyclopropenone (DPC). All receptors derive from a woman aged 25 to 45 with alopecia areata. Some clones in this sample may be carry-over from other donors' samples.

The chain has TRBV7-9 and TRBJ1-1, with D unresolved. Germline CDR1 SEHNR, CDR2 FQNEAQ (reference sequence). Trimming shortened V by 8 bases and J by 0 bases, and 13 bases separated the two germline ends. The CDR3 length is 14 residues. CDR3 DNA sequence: TGTGCCAGCCGTAGAGGGTCCATGAACACTGAAGCTTTCTTT. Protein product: CASRRGSMNTEAFF.

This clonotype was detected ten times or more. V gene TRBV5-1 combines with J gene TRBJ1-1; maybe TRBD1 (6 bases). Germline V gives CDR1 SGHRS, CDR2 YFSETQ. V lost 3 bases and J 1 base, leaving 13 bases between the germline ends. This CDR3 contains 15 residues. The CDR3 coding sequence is TGCGCCAGCAGCTACTCCGCAGGGGCGAACACTGAAGCTTTCTTT. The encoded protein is CASSYSAGANTEAFF.

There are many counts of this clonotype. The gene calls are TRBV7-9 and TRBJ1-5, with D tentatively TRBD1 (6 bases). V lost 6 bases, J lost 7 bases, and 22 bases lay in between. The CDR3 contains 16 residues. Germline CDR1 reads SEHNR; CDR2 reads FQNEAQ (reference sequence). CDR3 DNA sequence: TGTGCCAGCAGTGAACAGGCAGGGGCGGTCGTCCAGCCCCAGCATTTT. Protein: CASSEQAGAVVQPQHF. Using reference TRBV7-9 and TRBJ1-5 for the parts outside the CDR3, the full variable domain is DTGVSQNPRHKITKRGQNVTFRCDPISEHNRLYWYRQTLGQGPEFLTYFQNEAQLEKSRLLSDRFSAERPKGSFSTLEIQRTEQGDSAMYLCASSEQAGAVVQPQHFGDGTRLSIL.

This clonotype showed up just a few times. The chain's CDR3 is CASQGVQGRNYGYTF. CDR3 sequence (DNA): TGTGCCAGCCAGGGGGTACAGGGTCGGAACTATGGCTACACCTTC. The rearrangement uses TRBV27 and TRBJ1-2; 7 nucleotides align to TRBD1. The trim removed 8 bases at V and 2 bases at J, leaving 11 bases unmatched. This CDR3 is built from 15 residues. CDR1 MNHEY and CDR2 SMNVEV come from the germline V gene (reference sequence).

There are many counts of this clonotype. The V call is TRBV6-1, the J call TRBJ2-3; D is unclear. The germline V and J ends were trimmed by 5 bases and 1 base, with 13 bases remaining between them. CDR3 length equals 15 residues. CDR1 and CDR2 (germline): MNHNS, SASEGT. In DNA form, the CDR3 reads TGTGCCAGCAGTAAACAAAATCCGGGCACAGATACGCAGTATTTT. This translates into CASSKQNPGTDTQYF.

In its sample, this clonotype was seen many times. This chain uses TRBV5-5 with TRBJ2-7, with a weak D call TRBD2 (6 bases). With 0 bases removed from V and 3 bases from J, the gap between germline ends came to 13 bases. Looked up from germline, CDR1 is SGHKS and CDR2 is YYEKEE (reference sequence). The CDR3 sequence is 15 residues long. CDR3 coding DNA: TGTGCCAGCAGCTTGGGTGGAGGGACTCACTACGAGCAGTACTTC. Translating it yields CASSLGGGTHYEQYF.

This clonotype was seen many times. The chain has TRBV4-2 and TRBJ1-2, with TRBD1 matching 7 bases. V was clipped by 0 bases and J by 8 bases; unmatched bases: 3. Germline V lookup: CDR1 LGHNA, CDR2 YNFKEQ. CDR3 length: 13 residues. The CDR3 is CASSQESRGGYTF. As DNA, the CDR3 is TGTGCCAGCAGCCAAGAGAGCAGGGGGGGCTACACCTTC.

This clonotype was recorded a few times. The CDR3 bases are TGTGCCAGCAGCCTGGGGGCGAACCCTTCCTACAATGAGCAGTTCTTC. Translated: CASSLGANPSYNEQFF. This chain uses TRBV11-1 with TRBJ2-1; D is possibly TRBD1 (6 bases). The CDR3 extends over 16 amino acids. CDR1 and CDR2 (germline): SGHAT, FQDESV (reference sequence). V lost 5 bases to trimming and J lost 1 base, with 15 bases between them.

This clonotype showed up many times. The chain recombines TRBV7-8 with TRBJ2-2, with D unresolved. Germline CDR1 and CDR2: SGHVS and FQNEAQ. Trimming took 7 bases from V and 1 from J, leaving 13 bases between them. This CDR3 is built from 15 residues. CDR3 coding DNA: TGTGCCAGCACCCAAGGACGTCTGAACACCGGGGAGCTGTTTTTT. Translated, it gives CASTQGRLNTGELFF. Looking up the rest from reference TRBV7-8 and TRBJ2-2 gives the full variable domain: GAGVSQSPRYKVAKRGQDVALRCDPISGHVSLFWYQQALGQGPEFLTYFQNEAQLDKSGLPSDRFFAERPEGSVSTLKIQRTQQEDSAVYLCASTQGRLNTGELFFGEGSRLTVL.

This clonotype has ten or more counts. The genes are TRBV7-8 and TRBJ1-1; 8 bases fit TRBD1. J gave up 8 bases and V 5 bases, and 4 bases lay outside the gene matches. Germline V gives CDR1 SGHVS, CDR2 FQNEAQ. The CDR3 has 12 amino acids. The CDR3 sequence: CASSPWTGEAFF. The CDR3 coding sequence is TGTGCCAGCAGCCCCTGGACAGGGGAAGCTTTCTTT. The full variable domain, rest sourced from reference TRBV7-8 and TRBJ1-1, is GAGVSQSPRYKVAKRGQDVALRCDPISGHVSLFWYQQALGQGPEFLTYFQNEAQLDKSGLPSDRFFAERPEGSVSTLKIQRTQQEDSAVYLCASSPWTGEAFFGQGTRLTVV.

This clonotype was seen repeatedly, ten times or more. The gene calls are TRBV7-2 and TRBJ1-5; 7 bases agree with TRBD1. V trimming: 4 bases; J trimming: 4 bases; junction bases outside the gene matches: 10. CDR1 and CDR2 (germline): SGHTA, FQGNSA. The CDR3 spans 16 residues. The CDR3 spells CASSYQTGMANQPQHF. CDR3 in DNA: TGTGCCAGCAGCTATCAGACAGGGATGGCAAATCAGCCCCAGCATTTT.

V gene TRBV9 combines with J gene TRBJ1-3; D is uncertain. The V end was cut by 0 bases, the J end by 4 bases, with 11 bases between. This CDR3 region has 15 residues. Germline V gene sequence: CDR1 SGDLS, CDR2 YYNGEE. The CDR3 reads CASSVGHGAGNTIYF. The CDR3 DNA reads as TGTGCCAGCAGCGTAGGACACGGCGCCGGAAACACCATATATTTT. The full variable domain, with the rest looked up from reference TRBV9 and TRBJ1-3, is DSGVTQTPKHLITATGQRVTLRCSPRSGDLSVYWYQQSLDQGLQFLIQYYNGEERAKGNILERFSAQQFPDLHSELNLSSLELGDSALYFCASSVGHGAGNTIYFGEGSWLTVV.

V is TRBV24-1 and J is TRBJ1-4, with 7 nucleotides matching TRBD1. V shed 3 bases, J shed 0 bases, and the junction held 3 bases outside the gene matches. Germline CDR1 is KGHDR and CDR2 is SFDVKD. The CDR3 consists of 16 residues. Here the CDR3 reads CATSDRDSSTNEKLFF. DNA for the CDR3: TGTGCCACCAGTGATCGGGACAGTTCAACTAATGAAAAACTGTTTTTT.

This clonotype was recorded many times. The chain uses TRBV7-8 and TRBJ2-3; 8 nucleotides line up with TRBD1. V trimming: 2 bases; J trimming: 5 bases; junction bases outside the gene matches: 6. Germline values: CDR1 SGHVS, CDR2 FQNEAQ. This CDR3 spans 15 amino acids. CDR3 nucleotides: TGTGCCAGCAGCTTAAGGCCACAGGGGGAAGATACGCAGTATTTT. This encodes CASSLRPQGEDTQYF.

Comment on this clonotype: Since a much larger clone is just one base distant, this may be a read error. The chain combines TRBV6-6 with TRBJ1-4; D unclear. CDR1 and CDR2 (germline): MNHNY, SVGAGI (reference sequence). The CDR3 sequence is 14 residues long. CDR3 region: CVSSSVLRGEKLFF. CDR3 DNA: TGTGTCAGCAGCTCGGTCCTACGAGGAGAAAAACTGTTTTTT.

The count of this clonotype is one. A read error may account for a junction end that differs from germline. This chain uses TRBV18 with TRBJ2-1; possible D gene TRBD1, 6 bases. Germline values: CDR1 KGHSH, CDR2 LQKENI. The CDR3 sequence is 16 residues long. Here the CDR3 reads CASSPPPGHSYNKQFF. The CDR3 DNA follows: TGTGCCAGCTCACCACCACCGGGACACTCCTACAATAAGCAGTTCTTC.

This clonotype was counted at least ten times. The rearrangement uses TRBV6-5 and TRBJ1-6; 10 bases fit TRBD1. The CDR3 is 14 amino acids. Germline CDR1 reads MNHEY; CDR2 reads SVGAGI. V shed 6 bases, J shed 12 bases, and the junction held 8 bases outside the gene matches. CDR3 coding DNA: TGTGCCAGCAGCGCGACAGGGGGCATCGGACCCCTCCACTTT. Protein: CASSATGGIGPLHF.

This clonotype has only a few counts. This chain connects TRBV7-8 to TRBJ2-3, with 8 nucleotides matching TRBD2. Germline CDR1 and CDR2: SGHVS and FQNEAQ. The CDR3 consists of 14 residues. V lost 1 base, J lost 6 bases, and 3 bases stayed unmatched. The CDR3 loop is CASSLDGGGDTQYF. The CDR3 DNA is TGTGCCAGCAGCTTAGACGGGGGGGGGGATACGCAGTATTTT.

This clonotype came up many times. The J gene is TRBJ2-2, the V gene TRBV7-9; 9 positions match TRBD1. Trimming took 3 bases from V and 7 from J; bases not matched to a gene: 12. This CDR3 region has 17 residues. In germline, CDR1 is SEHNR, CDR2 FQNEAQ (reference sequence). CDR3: CASSFLEGQGPSGELFF. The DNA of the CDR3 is TGTGCCAGCAGCTTCTTAGAGGGACAGGGACCCAGCGGGGAGCTGTTTTTT.

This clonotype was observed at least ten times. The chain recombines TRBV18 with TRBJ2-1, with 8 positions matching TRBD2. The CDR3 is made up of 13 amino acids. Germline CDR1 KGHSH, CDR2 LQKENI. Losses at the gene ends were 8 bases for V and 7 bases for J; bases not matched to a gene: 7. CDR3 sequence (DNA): TGTGCCAGCCGGTTAGCGGGGTCTAATGAGCAGTTCTTC. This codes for CASRLAGSNEQFF.

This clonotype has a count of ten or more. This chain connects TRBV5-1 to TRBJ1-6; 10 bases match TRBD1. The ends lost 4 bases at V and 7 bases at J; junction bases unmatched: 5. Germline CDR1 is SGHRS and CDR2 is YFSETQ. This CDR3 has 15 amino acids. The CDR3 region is CASSLEDRGNSPLHF. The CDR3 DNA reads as TGCGCCAGCAGCCTTGAGGACAGGGGGAATTCACCCCTCCACTTT.

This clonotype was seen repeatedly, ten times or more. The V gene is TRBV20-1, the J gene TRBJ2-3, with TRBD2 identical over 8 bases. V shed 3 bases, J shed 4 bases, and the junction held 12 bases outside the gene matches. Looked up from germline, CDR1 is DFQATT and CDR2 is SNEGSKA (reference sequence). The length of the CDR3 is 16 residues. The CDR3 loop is CSASRGSGGFSDTQYF. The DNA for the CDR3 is TGCAGTGCTAGTCGGGGTTCGGGGGGGTTTTCAGATACGCAGTATTTT.

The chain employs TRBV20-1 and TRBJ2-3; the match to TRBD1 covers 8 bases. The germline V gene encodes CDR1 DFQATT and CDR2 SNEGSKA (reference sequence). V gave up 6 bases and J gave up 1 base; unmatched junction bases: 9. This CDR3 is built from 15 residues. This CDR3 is CSALSRGQGTDTQYF. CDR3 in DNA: TGCAGTGCCTTAAGTAGGGGACAGGGCACAGATACGCAGTATTTT.

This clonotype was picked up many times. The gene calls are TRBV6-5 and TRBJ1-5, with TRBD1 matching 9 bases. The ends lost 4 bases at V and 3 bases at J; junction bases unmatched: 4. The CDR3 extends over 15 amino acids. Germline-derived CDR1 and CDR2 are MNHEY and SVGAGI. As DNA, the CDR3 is TGTGCCAGCAGTTCCGGGACAGGGTACAATCAGCCCCAGCATTTT. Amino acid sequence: CASSSGTGYNQPQHF.

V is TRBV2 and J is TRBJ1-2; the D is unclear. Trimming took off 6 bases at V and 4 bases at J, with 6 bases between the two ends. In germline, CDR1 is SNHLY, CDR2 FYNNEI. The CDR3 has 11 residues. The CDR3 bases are TGTGCCAGCAGGATTGGCTATGGCTACACCTTC. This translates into CASRIGYGYTF.

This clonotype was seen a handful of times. Here the CDR3 reads CASSYQGQLRTEAFF. In nucleotides, the CDR3 is TGTGCCAGCAGTTACCAGGGACAGCTGCGGACTGAAGCTTTCTTT. The V call is TRBV6-5, the J call TRBJ1-1; the match to TRBD1 covers 7 bases. The CDR3 runs 15 residues. CDR1 MNHEY and CDR2 SVGAGI come from the germline V gene. Unmatched junction bases numbered 8, after V lost 2 bases and J lost 5 bases.